Only a few counts were recorded for the clone carrying this T cell receptor (beta chain). Its antigen is not identified. This sample is part of a study of beta chain features in type 1 diabetes. Study results and caveats: A moderate, significant TCRB CDR3 shortening appeared in type 1 diabetes across four CD4+ subsets. Whatever favoring of shorter templates PCR might show would apply equally to patients and controls. When cDNA is sequenced, cells with high TCR expression could be over-represented.

Of the isolated RNA, all was reverse transcribed, and so the sequenced material was expressed TCRB transcripts. TCRdb keeps only in-frame clones here, not all; method: immunoSEQ multiplex PCR. Of 200,000 to 300,000 clones in the sample, approximately 20% were seen once. Germline V gene lookup returns CDR1 SQVTM and CDR2 ANQGSEA. Trimming left V 4 bases short and J 5 bases short, with 11 bases between. CDR3 size: 12 residues. Only one heparinised blood draw was taken per donor, and its volume averaged approximately 120 mL. Staining for CD45RO/CCR7/CD25/CD127/CD95/CD27 allowed sorting of CD4+ naive, central memory, regulatory and stem cell-like memory cells.

Specimen: naive CD4+ T cells from blood. The chain has TRBV29-1 and TRBJ2-5, with D possibly being TRBD2 (5 bases). The sequence derives from a woman in her 40s with type 1 diabetes. Here the CDR3 DNA reads TGCAGCGTTGGCGGGTCGGGGGAGACCCAGTACTTC. This gives the protein CSVGGSGETQYF.